The entry below gives a single TCR beta chain sequence along with its context. Its antigen is not yet known. Base qualities are not provided; no much larger clone lies one nucleotide away. This specimen's time point label, per the study, means: pre-transplant. Thawed unstimulated PBMCs were stained for CD3, CD4 and CD8 and FACS-sorted into CD3+CD4+ and CD3+CD8+ populations. All 8 studied subjects were randomized to immunosuppression withdrawal. The Qiagen DNeasy Blood and Tissue Kit was used for genomic DNA isolation. Using immunoSEQ, frozen genomic DNA was subjected to high-throughput TCRbeta CDR3 sequencing, a process that included PCR amplification, mapping, bias correction and internal controls. The paper's processing steps were these. Only productive rearrangements were retained, with each unique TCRbeta sequence defined by its CDR3 nucleotide sequence together with its V and J gene. For a sequence to be called donor-reactive, it needed a frequency of at least 0.01% and at least 5-fold expansion in CFSE-low cells compared with unstimulated pre-transplant cells. Minimum frequency thresholds were set for each subject on the basis of the unstimulated sample with the lowest template count, so that a detection power of at least 90% was ensured. Jensen-Shannon divergence between the top 1000 TCRbeta sequences post- versus pre-transplant served as the measure of repertoire turnover. Changes in detection of donor-reactive sequences were tested with two-sided Fisher's exact tests. This is the immuneACCESS table as TCRdb keeps it, with only in-frame sequences that have V and J called. A part of the clones is gone; compared with another copy, unresolved V genes explain less than half, and the rest is unexplained. V and J calls and clone size come straight from that table; D and trimming were deduced from the DNA. Counted in this sample were roughly 97,000 clones; around four fifths of them appeared once. Approximately 0.99% of the sample lies in the top ten.

This sample is drawn from a study of T cell clones after liver transplantation (dated by TCRdb to about 2019). Context from the whole study: The samples were obtained from ITN030ST, a randomized trial that attempted immunosuppression withdrawal within 2 years after liver transplantation. Donor-reactive T cell clones were identified by TCRbeta sequencing after a pre-transplant mixed lymphocyte reaction and then tracked in post-transplant blood. As an antigen-independent comparator for donor-reactive sequences, third party-reactive TCRbeta sequences were also identified from pre-transplant MLRs. Three of the eight recipients were HCV-positive; the others were transplanted for non-autoimmune, non-viral indications. Subjects received no induction therapy and standard immunosuppression until randomization at 12-24 months post-transplant. Tolerance meant complete immunosuppression withdrawal for at least one year without liver enzymes rising beyond twice the upper limit of normal. Blood samples were collected pre-transplant, then pre-randomization ahead of withdrawal, and finally post-randomization once withdrawal had either been completed or failed. The studied cohort comprised 8 liver transplant recipients, 3 classified as tolerant and 5 as non-tolerant. Beyond this particular receptor, the publication reports: A greater decline was seen for donor-reactive sequences than for third party-reactive sequences, suggesting partial antigen-specific deletion unrelated to withdrawal success. Because of small, heterogeneous patient numbers and non-standardized post-transplant time points, the conclusions were only preliminary. In two subjects, low numbers of available donor cells limited the measurable donor-reactive repertoire. Once repertoire turnover was taken into account, donor-reactive detection showed a significant reduction for CD4 in 7 of 8 subjects and for CD8 in 8 of 8. A significant post-transplant decrease in circulating donor-reactive CD4 TCRbeta sequences was observed in most of the 8 subjects, irrespective of tolerance or HCV status. Because no allograft tissue specimens were available, donor-reactive T cells may have migrated into the graft instead of being deleted.

CDR1 and CDR2 are drawn from the germline V gene: SGHRS, YFSETQ. The CDR3 spans 15 residues, from the cysteine through the phenylalanine. Kept here is only the CDR3 DNA, which spans 45 bases and is read in frame from base 1. Clipping removes 0 bases from V and 5 bases from J, with 5 as the unmatched junction base count. Sequencing was performed on CD4+ T cells from blood, taken before liver transplant. This chain joins TRBV5-1 to TRBJ2-1, with 7 bases aligning to TRBD2. This clonotype was sampled from a human donor who received a liver transplant. The CDR3 region: CASSLGQTSNNEQFF. The nucleotides are TGCGCCAGCAGCTTGGGACAGACTAGCAACAATGAGCAGTTCTTC.